The 30 T cell receptor beta chains listed next were all sequenced from one sample in a study of T-cell reconstitution after alpha-beta-depleted transplantation in children. Using unique molecular identifiers, the investigators prepared the TCRbeta library. TCRdb processed the PCR reads anew with MiXCR; each CDR3 protein has one entry. The sample contains approximately 290,000 distinct CDR3 sequences, around 10% of which appear only once. Here the sequenced sample was peripheral blood, taken 180 days after TCRalphabeta/CD19-depleted stem cell transplant. These TCRs come from a male patient aged 2-10 years who had a stem cell transplant for chronic granulomatous disease, so the T cells may come from the graft donor.

The chain joins TRBV28 to TRBJ1-2; D not resolved. Germline values: CDR1 MDHEN, CDR2 SYDVKM. The CDR3 extends over 13 amino acids. V was cut by 6 bases and J by 8 bases, with 16 bases left in between. CDR3 bases: TGTGCCAGCAGCGGCCTGAATAGGGTAGGCTACACCTTC. Amino acids: CASSGLNRVGYTF.

This clonotype appeared many times. The chain is built from TRBV12-3 or TRBV12-4 and TRBJ2-1; the match to TRBD2 covers 7 bases. With V trimmed by 5 bases and J by 7 bases, 8 bases remained unmatched. The CDR3 has 14 residues. CDR3 region: CASSIGLEVNEQFF. CDR3 DNA: TGTGCCAGCAGTATAGGACTAGAAGTTAATGAGCAGTTCTTC.

In this sample, this clonotype turned up many times. The V and J genes are TRBV20-1 and TRBJ2-2; D may be TRBD2 (6 bases). V was clipped by 3 bases and J by 4 bases, with 12 bases between them. Germline V lookup: CDR1 DFQATT, CDR2 SNEGSKA (reference sequence). The length of the CDR3 is 14 residues. CDR3 sequence reads: CSAREGPRTGELFF. CDR3 DNA sequence: TGCAGTGCTAGGGAGGGACCACGCACCGGGGAGCTGTTTTTT.

This clonotype came up many times. The chain couples TRBV7-8 to TRBJ2-6, with TRBD1 matching 8 bases. Germline-derived CDR1 and CDR2 are SGHVS and FQNEAQ. V lost 3 bases, J lost 0 bases, and 7 bases stayed unmatched. This CDR3 is 18 amino acids long. CDR3 residues: CASSFASTGGSGANVLTF. The CDR3 region has the DNA TGTGCCAGCAGCTTCGCCTCCACAGGGGGCTCTGGGGCCAACGTCCTGACTTTC.

This clonotype has a count of ten or more. This chain connects TRBV20-1 to TRBJ2-1, with TRBD2 as a possible D gene (6 bases). This CDR3 is built from 13 residues. Trimming removed 8 bases from V and 7 bases from J, with 18 bases in between. In germline, CDR1 is DFQATT, CDR2 SNEGSKA (reference sequence). CDR3 loop: CSIRDWEENEQFF. In DNA, the CDR3 is TGCAGTATCCGGGACTGGGAGGAGAATGAGCAGTTCTTC.

This clonotype came up many times. The J gene is TRBJ1-2, the V gene TRBV25-1; D may be TRBD1 (5 bases). The V and J ends lost 4 bases and 7 bases respectively, with 10 bases between them. This CDR3 region has 12 residues. Germline CDR1 and CDR2: MGHDK and SYGVNS. CDR3 amino acids: CASSASGSGYTF. The DNA of the CDR3 is TGTGCCAGCAGTGCTTCAGGGAGTGGCTACACCTTC.

About this clonotype: This may arise from a read error, as a much more abundant clone is one base away. The chain carries TRBV3-1 and TRBJ2-7; D tentatively reads TRBD1 or TRBD2 (5 bases each). Germline-derived CDR1 and CDR2 are LGHDT and YNNKEL (reference sequence). The CDR3 consists of 16 residues. CDR3 nucleotides: TGTGTCAGCAGCCAAGTTTCTTTAGGTCTGAGGGGCGAGCAGTACTTC. Translated, it gives CVSSQVSLGLRGEQYF.

The sample holds many counts of this clonotype. The chain uses TRBV5-1 and TRBJ2-3; no clear D gene. CDR1 SGHRS and CDR2 YFSETQ come from the germline V gene. V lost 4 bases and J lost 0, with 12 bases in between. The CDR3 is 15 residues long. Here the CDR3 DNA reads TGCGCCAGCAGCCTCGACCCATTGAGCACAGATACGCAGTATTTT. It encodes CASSLDPLSTDTQYF. Filled out from reference TRBV5-1 and TRBJ2-3, the complete variable domain reads KAGVTQTPRYLIKTRGQQVTLSCSPISGHRSVSWYQQTPGQGLQFLFEYFSETQRNKGNFPGRFSGRQFSNSRSEMNVSTLELGDSALYLCASSLDPLSTDTQYFGPGTRLTVL.

This clonotype showed up many times. CDR3 bases: TGTGCCAGCAGTTTGGCTAGGGGGCGACAGCCCCAGCATTTT. It specifies CASSLARGRQPQHF. The chain joins TRBV12-3 or TRBV12-4 to TRBJ1-5; 7 bases line up with TRBD1. The V segment lost 3 bases and the J segment 7 bases; nucleotides outside the gene matches: 6. The CDR3 extends over 14 amino acids.

This clonotype was picked up many times. The V and J genes are TRBV28 and TRBJ2-7; 8 positions match TRBD2. Germline CDR1 is MDHEN and CDR2 is SYDVKM. V trimming: 8 bases; J trimming: 3 bases; junction bases outside the gene matches: 6. There are 13 residues in the CDR3. In DNA, the CDR3 is TGTGCCAGCCTTCTTAGCGGGAACTACGAGCAGTACTTC. Protein product: CASLLSGNYEQYF.

This clonotype was detected ten times or more. The CDR3 is CASRRQGETQYF. CDR3 bases: TGTGCCAGCAGGCGACAAGGAGAGACCCAGTACTTC. The chain has TRBV7-8 and TRBJ2-5, with unresolved D. This CDR3 region has 12 residues. V was clipped by 6 bases and J by 4 bases, with 9 bases between them. Germline-derived CDR1 and CDR2 are SGHVS and FQNEAQ.

This clonotype occurred a few times. V gene TRBV20-1 combines with J gene TRBJ2-5; TRBD1 might be the D (5 bases). V lost 5 bases, J lost 4 bases, and 17 bases lay in between. The CDR3 is 14 amino acids. Germline V CDR1 and CDR2: DFQATT, SNEGSKA (reference sequence). Written as DNA, the CDR3 is TGCAGTGCTCTACCTTACAGGACCCCAGAGACCCAGTACTTC. Its protein is CSALPYRTPETQYF.

The table lists this clonotype with many counts. V usage is TRBV12-3 or TRBV12-4 and J usage is TRBJ2-7, with D possibly TRBD1 on 5 matching bases. The CDR3 runs to 16 residues. Trimming removed 8 bases at V and 3 bases at J, with 23 bases between. This CDR3 is CASCSSSQQGSYEQYF. CDR3 in DNA: TGTGCCAGCTGTTCGTCTTCTCAGCAGGGAAGCTACGAGCAGTACTTC.

In its sample, this clonotype was seen many times. This rearrangement joins TRBV4-3 to TRBJ2-1; D remains ambiguous. Trimming shortened V by 0 bases and J by 8 bases, and 8 bases separated the two germline ends. The germline CDR1 and CDR2 sequences are LGHNA and YSLEER. The CDR3 sequence is 13 residues long. CDR3 sequence (DNA): TGCGCCAGCAGCCAAGACCGGGTACATGAGCAGTTCTTC. This codes for CASSQDRVHEQFF.

This clonotype was counted ten times or more. J is TRBJ2-1 and V is TRBV27; 10 bases align to TRBD2. V gave up 7 bases and J gave up 7 bases; unmatched junction bases: 4. Germline CDR1 MNHEY, CDR2 SMNVEV (reference sequence). The CDR3 is 13 amino acids. Here the CDR3 reads CASTGLAMNEQFF. The CDR3 nucleotides read TGTGCCAGCACGGGACTAGCGATGAATGAGCAGTTCTTC.

A word on this clonotype: A much larger clone differs from this one at a single base, so this may be a read error. This chain uses TRBV9 with TRBJ2-6; perhaps TRBD2 as D (6 bases). The CDR3 is 19 amino acids. Germline V gene data show CDR1 as SGDLS and CDR2 as YYNGEE. Trimming shortened V by 0 bases and J by 0 bases, and 16 bases separated the two germline ends. CDR3 DNA sequence: TGTGCCAGCAGCGTAGAAACTAGCCGGGACCGCTCTGGGGCCAACGTCCTGACTTTC. It yields the protein CASSVETSRDRSGANVLTF.

This clonotype was detected ten times or more. The rearrangement uses TRBV7-9 and TRBJ2-5; D unclear. The V and J ends lost 3 bases and 6 bases respectively, with 8 bases between them. The CDR3 totals 12 residues. Per germline, CDR1 SEHNR and CDR2 FQNEAQ (reference sequence). The CDR3 region has the DNA TGTGCCAGCAGCTTCCCTTGGCAGACCCAGTACTTC. Translated, it gives CASSFPWQTQYF.

This clonotype came up a few times. This rearrangement joins TRBV20-1 to TRBJ2-1, with TRBD2 matching 10 bases. Germline V lookup: CDR1 DFQATT, CDR2 SNEGSKA (reference sequence). This CDR3 is 16 amino acids long. The J segment lost 4 bases and the V segment lost 1 base, leaving 7 bases of the junction unmatched. In DNA, the CDR3 is TGCAGTGCTAGAGCGGGGGGAGCGGGGGGGTACAATGAGCAGTTCTTC. It is translated as CSARAGGAGGYNEQFF.

This clonotype was observed at least ten times. The chain recombines TRBV6-1 with TRBJ2-7; TRBD1 matches at 8 bases. J lost 4 bases, V lost 11 bases, and 16 bases had no gene match. Per the germline V gene, CDR1 is MNHNS and CDR2 is SASEGT. There are 15 residues in the CDR3. In nucleotides, the CDR3 is TGTGCCTCGAAAACCTCAGGGGGCGCCAGGTACGAGCAGTACTTC. It codes for CASKTSGGARYEQYF.

This chain links TRBV7-9 with TRBJ1-2, with 10 nucleotides matching TRBD1. Germline CDR1 is SEHNR and CDR2 is FQNEAQ (reference sequence). V was clipped by 4 bases and J by 4 bases; unmatched bases: 9. This CDR3 contains 16 residues. The CDR3 spells CASSSPGDRGGYGYTF. The CDR3 coding sequence is TGTGCCAGCAGCTCCCCAGGGGACAGGGGCGGCTATGGCTACACCTTC.

Remarks on this clonotype: A much larger clone differs from this one at a single base, so this may be a read error. The chain is built from TRBV12-3 or TRBV12-4 and TRBJ2-7; 12 positions agree with TRBD2. J gave up 2 bases and V 7 bases, and 15 bases lay outside the gene matches. CDR3 size: 18 residues. This CDR3 is CASTSGLAGSAPTYEQYF. The DNA for the CDR3 is TGTGCCAGCACCTCAGGACTAGCGGGAAGCGCTCCGACCTACGAGCAGTACTTC.

This clonotype was seen repeatedly, ten times or more. This chain links TRBV20-1 with TRBJ2-2; D is perhaps TRBD1 or TRBD2 (5 bases each). This CDR3 is built from 15 residues. Germline-derived CDR1 and CDR2 are DFQATT and SNEGSKA (reference sequence). Trimming shortened V by 2 bases and J by 2 bases, and 12 bases separated the two germline ends. CDR3 nucleotide sequence: TGCAGTGCTAGAAGGGCCGGGGCTAACACCGGGGAGCTGTTTTTT. It codes for CSARRAGANTGELFF.

Ten or more counts support this clonotype. The J gene is TRBJ2-1, the V gene TRBV4-1; possible D gene TRBD2, 5 bases. V dropped 7 bases and J dropped 3 bases, with 10 bases sitting between them. Germline V gene lookup returns CDR1 MGHRA and CDR2 YSYEKL. This CDR3 is built from 13 residues. DNA for the CDR3: TGCGCCAGCACCCCAGGAGGCTACAATGAGCAGTTCTTC. Amino acid sequence: CASTPGGYNEQFF.

The J gene is TRBJ1-3, the V gene TRBV10-3; unclear D gene. Trimming pared 2 bases from V and 0 bases from J, leaving 8 bases between. The CDR3 is made up of 15 amino acids. Per germline, CDR1 ENHRY and CDR2 SYGVKD. As DNA, the CDR3 is TGTGCCATCAGTGAGACGCTAGACTCTGGAAACACCATATATTTT. It is translated as CAISETLDSGNTIYF.

A note on this clonotype: A much larger clone is a single base away; this may be a read error. V is TRBV27 and J is TRBJ1-2; tentative D call: TRBD1 (6 bases). CDR3 length: 13 amino acids. From germline, CDR1 is MNHEY and CDR2 SMNVEV (reference sequence). In DNA form, the CDR3 reads TGTGCCAGCAGTTCAGGGGTTAGCTATGGCGACACCTTC. This translates into CASSSGVSYGDTF.

This clonotype was counted at least ten times. V gene TRBV6-2 or TRBV6-3 combines with J gene TRBJ1-1; TRBD1 matches 7 bases. Germline assignment: CDR1 MNHEY and CDR2 SVGEGT. V was pared by 6 bases and J by 5 bases, with 15 bases of the junction left unmatched. The CDR3 sequence is 16 residues long. In DNA, the CDR3 is TGTGCCAGCAGCCCCTTCGGACAGGTCGTGAGAACTGAAGCTTTCTTT. It yields the protein CASSPFGQVVRTEAFF.

This clonotype was seen ten or more times. The chain couples TRBV20-1 to TRBJ2-5, with a weak D call TRBD1 (6 bases). V was cut by 1 base and J by 4 bases, with 10 bases left in between. The CDR3 has 13 residues. Germline assignment: CDR1 DFQATT and CDR2 SNEGSKA (reference sequence). Written as DNA, the CDR3 is TGCAGTGCTAGAGGACAGGCCGTAGAGACCCAGTACTTC. Amino acids: CSARGQAVETQYF.

This clonotype was counted many times. The V call is TRBV7-9, the J call TRBJ2-5; tentatively, D is TRBD1 (5 bases). Trimming took 4 bases from V and 7 from J, leaving 19 bases between them. Germline V gene lookup returns CDR1 SEHNR and CDR2 FQNEAQ (reference sequence). The CDR3 runs 15 residues. CDR3: CASSSGVQGVGTQYF. The DNA of the CDR3 is TGTGCCAGCAGCTCTGGGGTCCAGGGTGTTGGGACCCAGTACTTC.

This clonotype was observed at least ten times. The chain is built from TRBV6-1 and TRBJ1-5, with a tentative D call TRBD1 (5 bases). CDR1 and CDR2 (germline): MNHNS, SASEGT. The length of the CDR3 is 15 residues. Between the trimmed V and J ends, which lost 5 bases and 0 bases, there was a span of 11 bases. CDR3 in DNA: TGTGCCAGCAGTCAGGGTGGGGATAGCAATCAGCCCCAGCATTTT. The encoded protein is CASSQGGDSNQPQHF.

The sample holds many counts of this clonotype. V and J are TRBV7-9 and TRBJ2-2; TRBD2 agrees at 7 bases. This CDR3 has 16 amino acids. With V trimmed by 2 bases and J by 4 bases, 7 bases remained unmatched. CDR1 is SEHNR, CDR2 FQNEAQ, per germline (reference sequence). The CDR3 sequence: CASSLSAGIGTGELFF. The CDR3 nucleotides are TGTGCCAGCAGCTTATCAGCGGGGATCGGCACCGGGGAGCTGTTTTTT.